Each of the 4 T cell receptor beta chains below was sequenced from the same sample in a study of T cells in Graves' hyperthyroidism and ophthalmopathy. Template material for amplifying TCR beta CDR3 regions consisted of RNA transcripts. The TCR CDR3 first-round RT-PCR relied on the HTBI primer set. One entry per CDR3 protein results from TCRdb running MiXCR on the multiplex PCR reads. The table includes roughly 500,000 distinct CDR3 sequences, about 46% detected once. Specimen: peripheral blood or thyroid tissue (not recorded which). These receptor sequences come from an adult woman with Graves' disease, either hyperthyroidism or ophthalmopathy (not recorded which).

The chain is built from TRBV10-3 and TRBJ1-5; unclear D gene. Germline CDR1 and CDR2: ENHRY and SYGVKD. The CDR3 runs to 12 residues. With 8 bases removed from V and 6 bases from J, the gap between germline ends came to 11 bases. CDR3 residues: CAILDGFQPQHF. CDR3 bases: TGTGCCATCCTGGACGGGTTTCAGCCCCAGCATTTT.

The gene calls are TRBV29-1 and TRBJ2-7; D gene uncertain. The CDR3 is made up of 14 amino acids. Germline V lookup: CDR1 SQVTM, CDR2 ANQGSEA. The V gene lost 6 bases and the J gene lost 1 base, with 16 bases spanning the gap. The CDR3 DNA is TGCAGCGTGTCCCCCCGAGGCCCTTCCTACGAGCAGTACTTC. Protein product: CSVSPRGPSYEQYF.

V gene TRBV20-1 combines with J gene TRBJ1-2; D is unclear. The V gene lost 4 bases and the J gene lost 11 bases, with 14 bases spanning the gap. The CDR3 consists of 11 residues. From germline, CDR1 is DFQATT and CDR2 SNEGSKA (reference sequence). CDR3 region: CSAIQRSVYTF. CDR3 in DNA: TGCAGTGCTATACAGCGAAGTGTATACACCTTC.

DNA of the CDR3: TGTGCCAGCAGTTTTGGGGGGGCCTACGGGACTGAAGCTTTCTTT. Translating it yields CASSFGGAYGTEAFF. This chain links TRBV28 with TRBJ1-1; tentatively, D is TRBD1 (6 bases). The ends were cut back, 3 bases at V and 5 bases at J, with 16 bases in the middle. This CDR3 region has 15 residues. The germline gives CDR1 MDHEN, CDR2 SYDVKM.